This T cell receptor beta chain originates from a study of identical twins. Overall study results and limits: Zero-insertion analyses might be partly confounded by invariant T cells like MAIT and iNKT.

Remarks on this clonotype: Its antigen remains unidentified.

Donors were all healthy Caucasians. The CDR3 contains 14 residues. The V gene end was trimmed by 5 bases and the J gene end by 5 bases; junction bases not matched to a gene: 3. Germline assignment: CDR1 SEHNR and CDR2 FQNEAQ (reference sequence). The cDNA had a unique molecular identifier and a template-switch universal primer site. Using its own MiXCR run on the 5' RACE reads, TCRdb lists one record per CDR3 protein. Among about 660,000 distinct CDR3 sequences listed, 8.6% were seen once. This sample was also put to use in a study of yellow fever vaccine responses in identical twins. This second study says: Among the twins, the vaccine T cell response reportedly seemed partly convergent and partly personalized.

The chain couples TRBV7-9 to TRBJ1-6; 7 bases map to TRBD1. Material: PBMCs. The sequence came from a woman between 18 and 30 years old in good health. The CDR3 spells CASSGDSDNSPLHF. DNA for the CDR3: TGTGCCAGCAGCGGGGACAGCGATAATTCACCCCTCCACTTT.